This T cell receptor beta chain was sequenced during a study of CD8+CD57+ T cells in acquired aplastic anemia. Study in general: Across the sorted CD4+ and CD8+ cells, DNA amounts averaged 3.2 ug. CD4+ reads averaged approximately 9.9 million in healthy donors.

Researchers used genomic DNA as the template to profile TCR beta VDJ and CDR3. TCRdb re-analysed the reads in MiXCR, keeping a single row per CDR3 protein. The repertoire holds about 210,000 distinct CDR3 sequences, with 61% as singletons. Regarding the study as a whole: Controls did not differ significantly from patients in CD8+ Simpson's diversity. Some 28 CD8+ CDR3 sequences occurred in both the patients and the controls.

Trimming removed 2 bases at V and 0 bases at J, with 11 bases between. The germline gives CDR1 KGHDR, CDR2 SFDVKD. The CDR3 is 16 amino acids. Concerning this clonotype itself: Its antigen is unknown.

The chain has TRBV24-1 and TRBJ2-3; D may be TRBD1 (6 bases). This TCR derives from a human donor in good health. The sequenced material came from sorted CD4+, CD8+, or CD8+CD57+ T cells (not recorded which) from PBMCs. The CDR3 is CATSDWGTPSTDTQYF. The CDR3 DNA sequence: TGTGCCACCAGTGATTGGGGGACACCTAGCACAGATACGCAGTATTTT.